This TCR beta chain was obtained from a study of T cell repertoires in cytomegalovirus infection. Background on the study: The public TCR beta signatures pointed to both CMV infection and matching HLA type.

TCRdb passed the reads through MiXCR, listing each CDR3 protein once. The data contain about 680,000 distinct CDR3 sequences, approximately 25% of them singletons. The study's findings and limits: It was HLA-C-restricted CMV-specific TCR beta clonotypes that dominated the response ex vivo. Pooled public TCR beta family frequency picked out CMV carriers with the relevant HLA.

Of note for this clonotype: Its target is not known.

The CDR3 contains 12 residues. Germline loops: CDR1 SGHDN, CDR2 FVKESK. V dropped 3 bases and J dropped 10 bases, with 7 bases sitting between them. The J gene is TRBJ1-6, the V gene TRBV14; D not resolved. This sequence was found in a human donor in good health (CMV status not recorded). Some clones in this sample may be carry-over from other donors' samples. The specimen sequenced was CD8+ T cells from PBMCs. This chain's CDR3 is CASSHIRSPLHF. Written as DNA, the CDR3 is TGTGCCAGCAGCCACATCAGATCACCCCTCCACTTT.